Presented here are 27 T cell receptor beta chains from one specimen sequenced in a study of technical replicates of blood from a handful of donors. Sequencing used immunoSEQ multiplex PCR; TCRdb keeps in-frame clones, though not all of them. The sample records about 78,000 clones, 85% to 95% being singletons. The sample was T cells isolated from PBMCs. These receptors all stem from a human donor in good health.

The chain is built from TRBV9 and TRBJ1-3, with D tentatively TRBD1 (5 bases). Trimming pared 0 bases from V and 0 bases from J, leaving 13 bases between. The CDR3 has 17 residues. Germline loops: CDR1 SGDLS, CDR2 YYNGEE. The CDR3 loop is CASSVGGGAYSGNTIYF. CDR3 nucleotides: TGTGCCAGCAGCGTAGGAGGAGGGGCTTACTCTGGAAACACCATATATTTT.

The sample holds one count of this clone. CDR3 DNA sequence: TGTGCCAGTGGAAGATGGACAGCTTCCAAAAACACTGAAGCTTTCTTT. This encodes CASGRWTASKNTEAFF. This rearrangement joins TRBV19 to TRBJ1-1, with D possibly TRBD1 on 6 matching bases. The CDR3 is 16 residues long. The germline V and J ends were trimmed by 8 bases and 2 bases, with 21 bases remaining between them. Germline loops: CDR1 LNHDA, CDR2 SQIVND (reference sequence).

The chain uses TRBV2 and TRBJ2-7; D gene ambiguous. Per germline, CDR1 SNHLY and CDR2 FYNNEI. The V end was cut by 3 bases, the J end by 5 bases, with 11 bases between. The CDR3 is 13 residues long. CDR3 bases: TGTGCCAGCAGTGAGCCGGGTAGCAACGAGCAGTACTTC. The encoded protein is CASSEPGSNEQYF.

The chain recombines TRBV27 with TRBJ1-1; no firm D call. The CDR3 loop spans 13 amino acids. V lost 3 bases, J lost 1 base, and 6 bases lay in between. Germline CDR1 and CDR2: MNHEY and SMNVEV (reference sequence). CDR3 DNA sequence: TGTGCCAGCAGTTTGGTACAGAACACTGAAGCTTTCTTT. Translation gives CASSLVQNTEAFF.

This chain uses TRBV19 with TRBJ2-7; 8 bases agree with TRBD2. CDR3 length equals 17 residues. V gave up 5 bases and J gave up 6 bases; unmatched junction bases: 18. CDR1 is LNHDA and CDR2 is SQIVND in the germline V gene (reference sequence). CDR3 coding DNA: TGTGCCAGTAGTTTTTCCGGCATAGCGGGAATCTCACGCGAGCAGTACTTC. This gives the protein CASSFSGIAGISREQYF.

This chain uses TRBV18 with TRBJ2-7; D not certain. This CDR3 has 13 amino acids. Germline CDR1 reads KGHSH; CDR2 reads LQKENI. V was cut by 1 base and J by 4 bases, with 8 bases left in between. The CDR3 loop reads CASSPLEAYEQYF. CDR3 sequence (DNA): TGTGCCAGCTCACCACTAGAAGCATACGAGCAGTACTTC.

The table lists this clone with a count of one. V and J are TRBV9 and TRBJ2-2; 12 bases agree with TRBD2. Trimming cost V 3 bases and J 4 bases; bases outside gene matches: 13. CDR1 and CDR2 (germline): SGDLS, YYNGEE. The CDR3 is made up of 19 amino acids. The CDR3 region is CASSGPGLAGGLVTGELFF. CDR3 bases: TGTGCCAGCAGCGGCCCCGGGCTAGCGGGAGGGTTAGTCACCGGGGAGCTGTTTTTT.

The chain's CDR3 is CASSSDSSYEQYF. The CDR3 DNA sequence: TGTGCCAGCAGCTCGGACAGTTCCTACGAGCAGTACTTC. The chain carries TRBV7-9 and TRBJ2-7, with a possible D match to TRBD1 (6 bases). Trimming took 4 bases from V and 1 from J, leaving 8 bases between them. This CDR3 has 13 residues. The germline V gene encodes CDR1 SEHNR and CDR2 FQNEAQ (reference sequence).

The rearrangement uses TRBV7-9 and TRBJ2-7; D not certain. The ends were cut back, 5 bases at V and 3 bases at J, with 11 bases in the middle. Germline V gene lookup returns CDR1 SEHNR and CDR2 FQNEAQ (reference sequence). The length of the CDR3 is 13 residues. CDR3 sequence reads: CASSLPGLYEQYF. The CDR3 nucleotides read TGTGCCAGCAGCCTGCCGGGTCTCTACGAGCAGTACTTC. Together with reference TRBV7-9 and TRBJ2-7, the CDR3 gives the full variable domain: DTGVSQNPRHKITKRGQNVTFRCDPISEHNRLYWYRQTLGQGPEFLTYFQNEAQLEKSRLLSDRFSAERPKGSFSTLEIQRTEQGDSAMYLCASSLPGLYEQYFGPGTRLTVT.

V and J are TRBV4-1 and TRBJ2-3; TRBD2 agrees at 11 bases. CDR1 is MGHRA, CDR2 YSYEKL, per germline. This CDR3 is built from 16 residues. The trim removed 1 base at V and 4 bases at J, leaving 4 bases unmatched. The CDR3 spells CASSQGLAGGPDTQYF. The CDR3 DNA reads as TGCGCCAGCAGCCAAGGATTAGCGGGAGGGCCAGATACGCAGTATTTT.

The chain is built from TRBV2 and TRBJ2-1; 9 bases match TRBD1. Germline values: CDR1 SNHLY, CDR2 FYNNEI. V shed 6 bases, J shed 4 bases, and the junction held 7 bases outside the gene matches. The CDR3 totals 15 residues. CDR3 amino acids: CASSFRDRVYNEQFF. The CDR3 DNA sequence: TGTGCCAGCAGCTTCCGGGACAGGGTTTACAATGAGCAGTTCTTC.

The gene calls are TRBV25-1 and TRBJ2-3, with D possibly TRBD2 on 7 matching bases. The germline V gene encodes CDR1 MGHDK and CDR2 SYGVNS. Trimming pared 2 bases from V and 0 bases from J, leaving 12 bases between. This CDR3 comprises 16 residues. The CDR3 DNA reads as TGTGCCAGCAGTGAAAGACGGGGGGCCAGCACAGATACGCAGTATTTT. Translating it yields CASSERRGASTDTQYF.

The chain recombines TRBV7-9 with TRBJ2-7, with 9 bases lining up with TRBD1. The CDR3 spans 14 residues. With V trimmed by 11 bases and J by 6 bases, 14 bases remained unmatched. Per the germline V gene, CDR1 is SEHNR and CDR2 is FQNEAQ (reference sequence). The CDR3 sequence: CAAGNPGQGLEQYF. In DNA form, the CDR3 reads TGTGCCGCAGGAAACCCGGGACAGGGACTCGAGCAGTACTTC. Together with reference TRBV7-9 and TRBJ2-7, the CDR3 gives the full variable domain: DTGVSQNPRHKITKRGQNVTFRCDPISEHNRLYWYRQTLGQGPEFLTYFQNEAQLEKSRLLSDRFSAERPKGSFSTLEIQRTEQGDSAMYLCAAGNPGQGLEQYFGPGTRLTVT.

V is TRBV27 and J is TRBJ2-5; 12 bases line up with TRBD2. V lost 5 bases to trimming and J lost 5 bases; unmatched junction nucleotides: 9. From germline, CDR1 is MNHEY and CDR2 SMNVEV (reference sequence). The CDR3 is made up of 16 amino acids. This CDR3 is CASSPLLAGGGETQYF. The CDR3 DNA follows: TGTGCCAGCAGTCCCCTACTAGCGGGAGGCGGTGAGACCCAGTACTTC.

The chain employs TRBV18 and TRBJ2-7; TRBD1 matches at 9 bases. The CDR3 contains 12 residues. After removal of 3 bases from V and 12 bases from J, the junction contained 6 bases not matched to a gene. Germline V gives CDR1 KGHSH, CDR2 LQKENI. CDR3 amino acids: CASSPGQGEVYF. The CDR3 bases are TGTGCCAGCTCACCGGGACAGGGTGAGGTGTACTTC.

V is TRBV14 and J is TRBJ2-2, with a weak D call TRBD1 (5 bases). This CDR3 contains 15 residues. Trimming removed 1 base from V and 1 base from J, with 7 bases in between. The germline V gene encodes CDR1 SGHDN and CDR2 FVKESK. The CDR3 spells CASSQGRVNTGELFF. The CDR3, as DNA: TGTGCCAGCAGCCAAGGCAGGGTGAACACCGGGGAGCTGTTTTTT.

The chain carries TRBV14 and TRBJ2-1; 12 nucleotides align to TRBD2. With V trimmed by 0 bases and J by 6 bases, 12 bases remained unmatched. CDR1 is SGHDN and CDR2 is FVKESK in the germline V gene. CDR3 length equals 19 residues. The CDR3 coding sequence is TGTGCCAGCAGCCAAGAGGTCGGAAGACGACTAGCGGGAGTCAATGAGCAGTTCTTC. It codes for CASSQEVGRRLAGVNEQFF.

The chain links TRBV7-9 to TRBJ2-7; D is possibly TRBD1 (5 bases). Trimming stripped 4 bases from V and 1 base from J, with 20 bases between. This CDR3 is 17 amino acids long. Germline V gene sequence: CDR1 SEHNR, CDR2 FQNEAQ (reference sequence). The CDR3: CASSSIPTEKDSYEQYF. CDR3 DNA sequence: TGTGCCAGCAGCTCTATTCCGACAGAGAAGGATTCCTACGAGCAGTACTTC. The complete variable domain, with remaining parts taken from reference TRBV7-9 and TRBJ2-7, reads DTGVSQNPRHKITKRGQNVTFRCDPISEHNRLYWYRQTLGQGPEFLTYFQNEAQLEKSRLLSDRFSAERPKGSFSTLEIQRTEQGDSAMYLCASSSIPTEKDSYEQYFGPGTRLTVT.

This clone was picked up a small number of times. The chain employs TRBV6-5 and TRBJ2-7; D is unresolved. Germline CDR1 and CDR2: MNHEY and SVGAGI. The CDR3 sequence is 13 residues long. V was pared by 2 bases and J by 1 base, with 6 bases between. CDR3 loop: CASSYVPSYEQYF. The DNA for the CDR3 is TGTGCCAGCAGTTACGTTCCATCCTACGAGCAGTACTTC.

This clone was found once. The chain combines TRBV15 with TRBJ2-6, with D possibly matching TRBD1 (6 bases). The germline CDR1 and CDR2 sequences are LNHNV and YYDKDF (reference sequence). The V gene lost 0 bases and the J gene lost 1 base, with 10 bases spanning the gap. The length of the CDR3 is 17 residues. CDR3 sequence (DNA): TGTGCCACCAGCAGAGATTCGACAGGATCTGGGGCCAACGTCCTGACTTTC. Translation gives CATSRDSTGSGANVLTF.

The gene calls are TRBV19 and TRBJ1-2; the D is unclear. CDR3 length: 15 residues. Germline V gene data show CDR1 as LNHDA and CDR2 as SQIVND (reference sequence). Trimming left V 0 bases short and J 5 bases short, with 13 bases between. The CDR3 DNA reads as TGTGCCAGTAGTATAGAGGCCGCTCCAGAATATGGCTACACCTTC. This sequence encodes CASSIEAAPEYGYTF.

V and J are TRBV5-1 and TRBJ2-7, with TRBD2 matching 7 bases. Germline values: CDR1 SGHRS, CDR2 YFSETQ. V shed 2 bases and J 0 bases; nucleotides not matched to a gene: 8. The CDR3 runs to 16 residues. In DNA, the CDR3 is TGCGCCAGCAGCTTCGAAGGGAGCGGGGTCTCCTACGAGCAGTACTTC. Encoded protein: CASSFEGSGVSYEQYF.

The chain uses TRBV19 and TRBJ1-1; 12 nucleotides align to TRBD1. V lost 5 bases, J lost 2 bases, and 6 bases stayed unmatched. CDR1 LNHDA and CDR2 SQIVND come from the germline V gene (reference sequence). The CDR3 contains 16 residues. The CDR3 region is CASSLRDRGQNTEAFF. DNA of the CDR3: TGTGCCAGTAGTTTACGGGACAGGGGGCAAAACACTGAAGCTTTCTTT.

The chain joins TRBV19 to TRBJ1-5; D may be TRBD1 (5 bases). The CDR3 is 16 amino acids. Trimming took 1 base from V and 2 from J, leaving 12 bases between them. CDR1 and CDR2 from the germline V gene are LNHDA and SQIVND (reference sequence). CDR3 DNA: TGTGCCAGTAGTATAGCGGGCAGGGTGGGCAATCAGCCCCAGCATTTT. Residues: CASSIAGRVGNQPQHF.

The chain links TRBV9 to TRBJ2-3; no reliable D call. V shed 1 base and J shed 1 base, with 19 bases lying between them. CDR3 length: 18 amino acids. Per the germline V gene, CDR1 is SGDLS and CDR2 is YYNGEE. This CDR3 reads CASSVLDSSTVRTDTQYF. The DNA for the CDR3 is TGTGCCAGCAGCGTACTTGACTCATCAACGGTGCGCACAGATACGCAGTATTTT.

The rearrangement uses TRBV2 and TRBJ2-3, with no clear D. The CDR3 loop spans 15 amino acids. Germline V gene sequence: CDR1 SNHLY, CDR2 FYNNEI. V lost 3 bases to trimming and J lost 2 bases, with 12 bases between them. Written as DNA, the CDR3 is TGTGCCAGCAGTGATAGAACAGCCTCCACAGATACGCAGTATTTT. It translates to CASSDRTASTDTQYF.

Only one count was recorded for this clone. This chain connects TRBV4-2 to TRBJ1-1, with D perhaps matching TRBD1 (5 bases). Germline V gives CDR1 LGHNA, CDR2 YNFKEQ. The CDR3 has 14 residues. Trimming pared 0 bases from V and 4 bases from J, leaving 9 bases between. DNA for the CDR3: TGTGCCAGCAGCCAAGATCGGGGGGTCACTGAAGCTTTCTTT. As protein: CASSQDRGVTEAFF.